The T cell receptor (beta chain) under discussion was sequenced for a study of blood T cell repertoires in COVID-19. Whole-study context: From T cells, B-cell-depleted T cells, or PBMCs came the material, which was cDNA or gDNA.

In this sample, this clone turned up once. Per the original data handling: Amplifying reference gene primers gave estimates of nucleated cell counts. Here immunoSEQ multiplex PCR was the method, and the copy in TCRdb shows in-frame clones only, minus some. V and J calls and clone size are as listed in that table; D and trimming were resolved from the DNA. Altogether 250,000 to 350,000 clones are present, around nine tenths being singletons, with the ten largest covering approximately 0.84%. The V gene's germline CDR1 is MGHDK and CDR2 SYGVNS. V was pared by 3 bases and J by 14 bases, with 16 bases of the junction left unmatched. CDR3 length: 15 residues.

This receptor was taken from a man aged 25-45 years with acute or convalescent COVID-19. Sequenced: peripheral blood. This chain links TRBV25-1 with TRBJ2-1; TRBD2 agrees at 7 bases. The CDR3 loop reads CASSEPGQGFAGEFF. As DNA, the CDR3 is TGTGCCAGCAGTGAGCCGGGGCAGGGTTTTGCGGGAGAGTTCTTC.